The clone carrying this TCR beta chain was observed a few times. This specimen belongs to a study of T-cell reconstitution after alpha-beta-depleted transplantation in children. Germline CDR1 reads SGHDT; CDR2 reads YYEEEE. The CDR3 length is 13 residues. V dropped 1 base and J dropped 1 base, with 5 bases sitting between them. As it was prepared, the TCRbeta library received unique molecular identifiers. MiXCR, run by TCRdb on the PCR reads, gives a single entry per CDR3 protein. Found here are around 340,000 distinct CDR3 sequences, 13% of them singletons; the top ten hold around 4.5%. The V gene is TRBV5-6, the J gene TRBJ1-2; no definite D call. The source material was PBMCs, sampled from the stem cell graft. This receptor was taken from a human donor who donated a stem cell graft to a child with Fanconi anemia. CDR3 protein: CASSLSSNYGYTF. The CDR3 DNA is TGTGCCAGCAGCTTGTCAAGTAACTATGGCTACACCTTC.